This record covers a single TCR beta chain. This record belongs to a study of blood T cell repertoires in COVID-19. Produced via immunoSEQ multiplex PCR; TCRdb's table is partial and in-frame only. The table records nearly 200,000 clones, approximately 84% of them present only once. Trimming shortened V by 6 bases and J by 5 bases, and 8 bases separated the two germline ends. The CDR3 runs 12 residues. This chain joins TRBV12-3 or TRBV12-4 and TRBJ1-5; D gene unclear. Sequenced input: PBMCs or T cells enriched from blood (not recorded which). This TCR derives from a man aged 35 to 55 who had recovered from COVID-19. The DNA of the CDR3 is TGTGCCAGCAGCCGGAGAGATCAGCCCCAGCATTTT. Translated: CASSRRDQPQHF.